The rows below give T cell receptor beta chains drawn from one sample of a study of T-cell reconstitution after alpha-beta-depleted transplantation in children. TCRdb called the PCR reads again in MiXCR, with one record for every CDR3 protein. The repertoire holds about 580,000 distinct CDR3 sequences, with roughly 23% as singletons. The material sequenced was PBMCs, mostly from graft donor cells, taken 360 days after TCRalphabeta/CD19-depleted stem cell transplant. Receptor source: a boy in the first two years of life who had a stem cell transplant for acute myeloid leukemia, so the T cells may come from the graft donor. CDR3s include the opening cysteine and the closing phenylalanine or tryptophan. A D gene is named only where the DNA matches it firmly. Expanded clones get a size class; other rows say once, few or many, or leave the size out.

size: many; D: -; V: TRBV5-4; J: TRBJ2-1; CDR3: CASSLRINYNEQFF; DNA: TGTGCCAGCAGCTTGCGTATAAACTACAATGAGCAGTTCTTC
size: few; D: -; V: TRBV27; J: TRBJ2-1; CDR3: CASSLRGARYEQFF; DNA: TGTGCCAGCAGTTTACGGGGGGCGCGATATGAGCAGTTCTTC
size: few; D: -; V: TRBV15; J: TRBJ2-3; CDR3: CATKKMSTDTQYF; DNA: TGTGCCACCAAAAAGATGTCGACAGATACGCAGTATTTT
size: few; D: TRBD2; V: TRBV12-3/TRBV12-4; J: TRBJ2-1; CDR3: CASSIFSGGYNEQFF; DNA: TGTGCCAGCAGTATCTTTAGCGGGGGCTACAATGAGCAGTTCTTC
size: few; D: TRBD2; V: TRBV20-1; J: TRBJ2-1; CDR3: CSARRVGRGDYNEQFF; DNA: TGCAGTGCTAGAAGGGTCGGTCGGGGGGACTACAATGAGCAGTTCTTC
size: many; D: -; V: TRBV12-3/TRBV12-4; J: TRBJ2-7; CDR3: CASSLAGTQYEQYF; DNA: TGTGCCAGCAGTTTAGCCGGTACACAATACGAGCAGTACTTC
size: many; D: TRBD2; V: TRBV7-8; J: TRBJ2-1; CDR3: CASSFLAGGSRDEQFF; DNA: TGTGCCAGCAGTTTTCTAGCGGGGGGGTCTAGGGATGAGCAGTTCTTC
size: -; D: -; V: TRBV7-3; J: TRBJ2-1; CDR3: CASSYGTNEQFF; DNA: TGTGCCAGCAGCTACGGGACTAATGAGCAGTTCTTC
size: many; D: -; V: TRBV5-5; J: TRBJ2-1; CDR3: CASSGVSSYNEQFF; DNA: TGTGCCAGCAGCGGCGTGAGCTCCTACAATGAGCAGTTCTTC
size: few; D: TRBD2; V: TRBV29-1; J: TRBJ2-2; CDR3: CSVVAGGPSNTGELFF; DNA: TGCAGCGTTGTCGCGGGGGGACCATCGAACACCGGGGAGCTGTTTTTT
size: many; D: -; V: TRBV6-5; J: TRBJ1-4; CDR3: CASSYGTNNEKLFF; DNA: TGTGCCAGCAGTTACGGGACGAATAATGAAAAACTGTTTTTT
size: few; D: -; V: TRBV12-3/TRBV12-4; J: TRBJ2-5; CDR3: CASSLLPPGVQETQYF; DNA: TGTGCCAGCAGTTTACTGCCCCCGGGGGTACAAGAGACCCAGTACTTC
size: -; D: TRBD1; V: TRBV12-3/TRBV12-4; J: TRBJ2-2; CDR3: CASSARGQGNTGELFF; DNA: TGTGCCAGCAGCGCTAGGGGACAGGGAAACACCGGGGAGCTGTTTTTT
size: -; D: -; V: TRBV15; J: TRBJ2-1; CDR3: CATSRVPSGDEQFF; DNA: TGTGCCACCAGCAGAGTCCCTTCGGGGGACGAGCAGTTCTTC
size: many; D: TRBD2; V: TRBV5-1; J: TRBJ2-1; CDR3: CASSLSSGGSYNEQFF; DNA: TGCGCCAGCAGCTTGTCTAGCGGGGGTTCCTACAATGAGCAGTTCTTC
size: -; D: -; V: TRBV20-1; J: TRBJ2-1; CDR3: CSARWSGGNEQFF; DNA: TGCAGTGCTAGATGGTCAGGAGGGAATGAGCAGTTCTTC
size: -; D: -; V: TRBV9; J: TRBJ2-3; CDR3: CASSVSNYMADTQYF; DNA: TGTGCCAGCAGCGTATCCAATTATATGGCGGATACGCAGTATTTT
size: many; D: -; V: TRBV29-1; J: TRBJ1-1; CDR3: CSVVRQMNTEAFF; DNA: TGCAGCGTTGTTCGGCAGATGAACACTGAAGCTTTCTTT
size: many; D: -; V: TRBV12-3/TRBV12-4; J: TRBJ2-1; CDR3: CASSQGSSYNEQFF; DNA: TGTGCCAGCAGCCAGGGGAGCTCCTACAATGAGCAGTTCTTC
size: -; D: TRBD1; V: TRBV6-1; J: TRBJ1-1; CDR3: CASRRRRDRQNTEAFF; DNA: TGTGCCAGCAGACGACGCCGGGACAGGCAGAACACTGAAGCTTTCTTT
size: -; D: -; V: TRBV5-1; J: TRBJ2-5; CDR3: CASSFEGDGETQYF; DNA: TGCGCCAGCAGCTTCGAGGGTGATGGGGAGACCCAGTACTTC
size: few; D: -; V: TRBV12-3/TRBV12-4; J: TRBJ2-2; CDR3: CASSFLGGGTGELFF; DNA: TGTGCCAGCAGTTTCCTGGGAGGGGGCACCGGGGAGCTGTTTTTT
size: many; D: TRBD2; V: TRBV7-2; J: TRBJ2-1; CDR3: CASSLFTGRGAYNEQFF; DNA: TGTGCCAGCAGCTTATTCACGGGGCGGGGGGCCTACAATGAGCAGTTCTTC
size: -; D: TRBD2; V: TRBV20-1; J: TRBJ2-1; CDR3: CSARDVTGGYNEQFF; DNA: TGCAGTGCTAGAGATGTGACGGGGGGATACAATGAGCAGTTCTTC
size: -; D: -; V: TRBV12-3/TRBV12-4; J: TRBJ2-7; CDR3: CASSLGGRGYEQYF; DNA: TGTGCCAGCAGTTTGGGAGGCCGGGGGTACGAGCAGTACTTC
size: many; D: -; V: TRBV20-1; J: TRBJ1-4; CDR3: CSARDTVNEKLFF; DNA: TGCAGTGCTAGAGATACCGTGAATGAAAAACTGTTTTTT
size: many; D: -; V: TRBV4-3; J: TRBJ2-7; CDR3: CASSQLSEESYEQYF; DNA: TGCGCCAGCAGCCAGCTTTCCGAGGAGTCCTACGAGCAGTACTTC
size: many; D: -; V: TRBV7-3; J: TRBJ2-5; CDR3: CASSSWGAPQETQYF; DNA: TGTGCCAGCAGCTCATGGGGGGCGCCCCAAGAGACCCAGTACTTC
size: many; D: -; V: TRBV29-1; J: TRBJ2-4; CDR3: CSVGLRAKNIQYF; DNA: TGCAGCGTTGGTCTTAGGGCCAAAAACATTCAGTACTTC
size: few; D: -; V: TRBV6-5; J: TRBJ2-1; CDR3: CASSYLRQGGLNEQFF; DNA: TGTGCCAGCAGTTACTTACGACAGGGAGGGCTAAATGAGCAGTTCTTC
size: few; D: TRBD1; V: TRBV14; J: TRBJ2-3; CDR3: CASSLPGQGSTQYF; DNA: TGTGCCAGCAGCCTGCCGGGACAGGGGTCTACGCAGTATTTT
size: -; D: -; V: TRBV20-1; J: TRBJ2-6; CDR3: CCARVAGLFSGANVLTF; DNA: TGCTGTGCTAGAGTGGCAGGTCTATTCTCTGGGGCCAACGTCCTGACTTTC
size: many; D: TRBD2; V: TRBV20-1; J: TRBJ2-3; CDR3: CRHGGSSTDTQYF; DNA: TGCAGGCACGGGGGGTCTAGCACAGATACGCAGTATTTT
size: few; D: -; V: TRBV27; J: TRBJ2-1; CDR3: CASSKGGVGYNEQFF; DNA: TGTGCCAGCAGTAAGGGGGGCGTGGGATACAATGAGCAGTTCTTC
size: -; D: -; V: TRBV27; J: TRBJ2-1; CDR3: CASSLGRGRRDNEQFF; DNA: TGTGCCAGCAGCCTGGGTAGGGGCCGAAGGGACAATGAGCAGTTCTTC
size: -; D: TRBD1; V: TRBV10-3; J: TRBJ2-3; CDR3: CAISDIVGDRGTDTQYF; DNA: TGTGCCATCAGTGATATCGTGGGGGACAGGGGAACAGATACGCAGTATTTT
size: many; D: -; V: TRBV12-3/TRBV12-4; J: TRBJ2-1; CDR3: CASSRLSDRNEQFF; DNA: TGTGCCAGCAGCCGTCTCAGCGACAGGAATGAGCAGTTCTTC
size: -; D: -; V: TRBV9; J: TRBJ2-2; CDR3: CASSVEGELFF; DNA: TGTGCCAGCAGCGTAGAAGGAGAGCTGTTTTTT
size: -; D: -; V: TRBV29-1; J: TRBJ1-1; CDR3: CSVMEGGDTEAFF; DNA: TGCAGCGTGATGGAGGGTGGGGACACTGAAGCTTTCTTT
size: many; D: -; V: TRBV29-1; J: TRBJ1-5; CDR3: CSVAAYSNQPQHF; DNA: TGCAGCGTGGCAGCGTATAGCAATCAGCCCCAGCATTTT
size: -; D: TRBD1; V: TRBV10-3; J: TRBJ1-5; CDR3: CAIRDRGGQPQHF; DNA: TGTGCCATCAGGGACAGGGGAGGTCAGCCCCAGCATTTT
size: -; D: -; V: TRBV5-5; J: TRBJ2-1; CDR3: CASSSGVTVVGQFF; DNA: TGTGCCAGCAGCTCGGGGGTCACGGTGGTGGGGCAGTTCTTC
size: -; D: -; V: TRBV27; J: TRBJ2-6; CDR3: CASANRVAGGANVLTF; DNA: TGTGCCAGCGCTAACAGGGTGGCGGGTGGGGCCAACGTCCTGACTTTC
size: many; D: -; V: TRBV20-1; J: TRBJ2-1; CDR3: CSAPSVRTSSYNEQFF; DNA: TGCAGTGCACCCTCCGTAAGGACAAGCTCCTACAATGAGCAGTTCTTC
size: -; D: -; V: TRBV20-1; J: TRBJ2-2; CDR3: CSARTEAGQLFF; DNA: TGCAGTGCTAGAACTGAGGCAGGGCAGCTGTTTTTT
size: few; D: -; V: TRBV20-1; J: TRBJ1-2; CDR3: CSARDRGGQVGDGYTF; DNA: TGCAGTGCTAGAGATCGGGGGGGGCAAGTGGGTGATGGCTACACCTTC